The next 21 T cell receptor beta chains were all read from a single sample in a study of blood T cell repertoires in COVID-19. The table came from immunoSEQ multiplex PCR; TCRdb's copy has only in-frame clones and leaves some out. Here the sample spans around 97,000 clones, approximately 84% being singletons. The material sequenced was peripheral blood. The receptors here all came from a man aged 65 to 85 with acute or convalescent COVID-19.

The chain recombines TRBV30 with TRBJ1-1, with D tentatively TRBD1 (6 bases). The CDR3 runs to 13 residues. CDR1 and CDR2 (germline): GTSNPN, SVGIG (reference sequence). V was pared by 0 bases and J by 5 bases, with 10 bases between. The CDR3 nucleotides read TGTGCCTGGAGTGTCCAGGGGACAACTGAAGCTTTCTTT. It yields the protein CAWSVQGTTEAFF.

J is TRBJ2-1 and V is TRBV5-1, with D possibly TRBD1 on 6 matching bases. V was shortened by 4 bases and J by 0 bases, with 17 bases between the two germline ends. From germline, CDR1 is SGHRS and CDR2 YFSETQ. CDR3 length equals 17 residues. The CDR3: CASSALLTGSSYNEQFF. For the CDR3, the DNA is TGCGCCAGCAGCGCCCTACTTACAGGGAGCTCCTACAATGAGCAGTTCTTC.

The genes are TRBV10-3 and TRBJ2-1; TRBD2 aligns across 8 bases. CDR1 and CDR2 (germline): ENHRY, SYGVKD. After removal of 8 bases from V and 4 bases from J, the junction contained 4 bases not matched to a gene. The CDR3 is 13 residues long. The DNA for the CDR3 is TGTGCCATCGCGGCGGGGGGATACAATGAGCAGTTCTTC. Translated, it gives CAIAAGGYNEQFF.

The CDR3 region has the DNA TGCAGCGTTGAAGTTCAAGCAAAGACCCAGTACTTC. It translates to CSVEVQAKTQYF. J is TRBJ2-5 and V is TRBV29-1; unclear D gene. This CDR3 spans 12 amino acids. Trimming took off 1 base at V and 6 bases at J, with 9 bases between the two ends. Germline CDR1 SQVTM, CDR2 ANQGSEA.

The chain carries TRBV29-1 and TRBJ2-5, with D perhaps TRBD2 (6 bases). Trimming shortened V by 1 base and J by 7 bases, and 16 bases separated the two germline ends. The CDR3 runs to 14 residues. Per germline, CDR1 SQVTM and CDR2 ANQGSEA. The CDR3 reads CSVEVGTSRWTQYF. DNA for the CDR3: TGCAGCGTTGAAGTAGGGACTTCCCGTTGGACCCAGTACTTC. The complete variable domain, with remaining parts taken from reference TRBV29-1 and TRBJ2-5, reads SAVISQKPSRDICQRGTSLTIQCQVDSQVTMMFWYRQQPGQSLTLIATANQGSEATYESGFVIDKFPISRPNLTFSTLTVSNMSPEDSSIYLCSVEVGTSRWTQYFGPGTRLLVL.

This clone was seen once. The chain carries TRBV18 and TRBJ1-1, with 11 bases aligning to TRBD1. This CDR3 has 18 amino acids. Germline CDR1 and CDR2: KGHSH and LQKENI. V lost 3 bases to trimming and J lost 0 bases; unmatched junction nucleotides: 9. CDR3 DNA sequence: TGTGCCAGCTCACCTTCCGGGACAGGGGGGGGAGTGAACACTGAAGCTTTCTTT. This encodes CASSPSGTGGGVNTEAFF.

This clone was counted only a few times. This chain links TRBV3-1 (or the pseudogene TRBV3-2) with TRBJ2-3, with TRBD1 identical over 7 bases. The CDR3 length is 20 residues. V shed 0 bases, J shed 0 bases, and the junction held 15 bases outside the gene matches. Germline CDR1 LGHDT, CDR2 YNNKEL (reference sequence). The DNA of the CDR3 is TGTGCCAGCAGCCAAGAGGGTGATTGGTTAAGGGGGCCAAGCACAGATACGCAGTATTTT. It encodes CASSQEGDWLRGPSTDTQYF.

The CDR3 sequence: CASSLFGTGGTNEKLFF. The CDR3 bases are TGTGCCAGCAGCTTGTTTGGGACAGGGGGAACTAATGAAAAACTGTTTTTT. This chain uses TRBV5-4 with TRBJ1-4; 11 bases fit TRBD1. Germline V lookup: CDR1 SGHNT, CDR2 YYREEE (reference sequence). There are 17 residues in the CDR3. Trimming took 1 base from V and 1 from J; bases not matched to a gene: 3.

The count of this clone is one. V and J are TRBV28 and TRBJ2-1, with 9 positions matching TRBD2. The CDR3 has 16 amino acids. Germline V lookup: CDR1 MDHEN, CDR2 SYDVKM. V was pared by 5 bases and J by 3 bases, with 8 bases of the junction left unmatched. This CDR3 reads CASSTRLADNYNEQFF. The CDR3, as DNA: TGTGCCAGCAGTACACGACTAGCGGATAACTACAATGAGCAGTTCTTC.

This clone was detected only a few times. This chain links TRBV28 with TRBJ1-5; 8 bases are a match to TRBD1. The germline V gene has CDR1 MDHEN and CDR2 SYDVKM. The CDR3 runs to 18 residues. Losses at the gene ends were 6 bases for V and 0 bases for J; bases not matched to a gene: 13. In DNA form, the CDR3 reads TGTGCCAGCAGGACCCAGGGGGCCGGGGGTAATAGCAATCAGCCCCAGCATTTT. Translation: CASRTQGAGGNSNQPQHF.

The CDR3, as DNA: TGCGCCAGCACCGGGACAGGGTACACTGAAGCTTTCTTT. It specifies CASTGTGYTEAFF. V gene TRBV10-2 combines with J gene TRBJ1-1; 9 nucleotides match TRBD1. This CDR3 is 13 amino acids long. Germline V lookup: CDR1 WSHSY, CDR2 SAAADI. The ends lost 7 bases at V and 3 bases at J; junction bases unmatched: 3.

The chain combines TRBV7-9 with TRBJ1-4, with 7 nucleotides matching TRBD1. J was trimmed by 13 bases and V by 4 bases; bases with no gene match: 9. The CDR3 is 13 residues long. Germline V lookup: CDR1 SEHNR, CDR2 FQNEAQ (reference sequence). CDR3 in DNA: TGTGCCAGCAGCTCGGGACAGTCTCGGCCACTGTTTTTT. This translates into CASSSGQSRPLFF.

The CDR3 DNA reads TGTGCCTGGAGTAAAGGGGGCGCTTCCCGAAGCACAGATACGCAGTATTTT. Residues: CAWSKGGASRSTDTQYF. The chain recombines TRBV30 with TRBJ2-3, with TRBD1 identical over 7 bases. Germline values: CDR1 GTSNPN, CDR2 SVGIG (reference sequence). The V segment lost 2 bases and the J segment 0 bases; nucleotides outside the gene matches: 11. This CDR3 spans 17 amino acids.

The chain joins TRBV28 to TRBJ2-6; D gene unclear. With 3 bases removed from V and 0 bases from J, the gap between germline ends came to 6 bases. CDR1 and CDR2 from the germline V gene are MDHEN and SYDVKM. The CDR3 covers 15 residues. DNA of the CDR3: TGTGCCAGCAGTTTCTTCAGCTCTGGGGCCAACGTCCTGACTTTC. This codes for CASSFFSSGANVLTF.

The V call is TRBV20-1, the J call TRBJ1-2; TRBD1 might be the D (5 bases). CDR1 and CDR2 (germline): DFQATT, SNEGSKA (reference sequence). With 3 bases removed from V and 3 bases from J, the gap between germline ends came to 11 bases. This CDR3 contains 13 residues. The CDR3 DNA follows: TGCAGTGCTAGTAGTACAGGAGACTATGGCTACACCTTC. Translated, it gives CSASSTGDYGYTF.

V usage is TRBV5-5 and J usage is TRBJ2-7; TRBD2 aligns across 14 bases. The CDR3 consists of 17 residues. Unmatched junction bases numbered 7, after V lost 5 bases and J lost 0 bases. Germline lookup yields CDR1 SGHKS and CDR2 YYEKEE (reference sequence). The CDR3 DNA reads as TGTGCCAGCAGGGGGACTAGCGGGAGTGGGAGCTCCTACGAGCAGTACTTC. Translated: CASRGTSGSGSSYEQYF.

The chain uses TRBV24-1 and TRBJ2-1; D might be TRBD2 (6 bases). Germline V gene sequence: CDR1 KGHDR, CDR2 SFDVKD. The CDR3 length is 17 residues. V shed 4 bases and J shed 0 bases, with 15 bases lying between them. CDR3 DNA: TGTGCCACCAGTGAGTGGGGTAGCGGAAACTCCTACAATGAGCAGTTCTTC. It codes for CATSEWGSGNSYNEQFF.

V usage is TRBV11-3 and J usage is TRBJ2-3; D perhaps matches TRBD2 (6 bases). Germline V gene data show CDR1 as SGHNT and CDR2 as YENEEA. CDR3 length: 14 amino acids. V shed 4 bases and J shed 5 bases, with 13 bases lying between them. DNA for the CDR3: TGTGCCAGCAGCTCCGGAGGGAGTGAAGATACGCAGTATTTT. This sequence encodes CASSSGGSEDTQYF. Full variable domain (outside the CDR3, taken from reference TRBV11-3 and TRBJ2-3): EAGVVQSPRYKIIEKKQPVAFWCNPISGHNTLYWYLQNLGQGPELLIRYENEEAVDDSQLPKDRFSAERLKGVDSTLKIQPAELGDSAVYLCASSSGGSEDTQYFGPGTRLTVL.

This clone appeared once. J is TRBJ1-1 and V is TRBV7-2, with D possibly matching TRBD1 (6 bases). V was pared by 5 bases and J by 1 base, with 8 bases between. This CDR3 comprises 13 residues. Germline lookup yields CDR1 SGHTA and CDR2 FQGNSA. CDR3 sequence: CASSTQGNTEAFF. CDR3 DNA: TGTGCCAGCAGCACACAGGGGAACACTGAAGCTTTCTTT. Looking up the rest from reference TRBV7-2 and TRBJ1-1 gives the full variable domain: GAGVSQSPSNKVTEKGKDVELRCDPISGHTALYWYRQSLGQGLEFLIYFQGNSAPDKSGLPSDRFSAERTGGSVSTLTIQRTQQEDSAVYLCASSTQGNTEAFFGQGTRLTVV.

This clone appeared a single time. The J gene is TRBJ2-1, the V gene TRBV6-2 or TRBV6-3; TRBD2 agrees at 8 bases. The V segment lost 0 bases and the J segment 10 bases; nucleotides outside the gene matches: 8. This CDR3 is 15 amino acids long. Germline CDR1 is MNHEY and CDR2 is SVGEGT. CDR3 sequence: CASSYSRRGDIEQFF. DNA of the CDR3: TGTGCCAGCAGTTACTCGAGGCGGGGGGACATCGAGCAGTTCTTC.

V gene TRBV6-5 combines with J gene TRBJ1-2; D uncertain. The CDR3 consists of 11 residues. V gave up 6 bases and J gave up 8 bases, with 10 bases separating them. Germline V gene data show CDR1 as MNHEY and CDR2 as SVGAGI. CDR3 nucleotide sequence: TGTGCCAGCAGACCTAGGGAGGGCTACACCTTC. Residues: CASRPREGYTF.